The following is a TCR beta chain sequence with its context. The sample comes from a study of identical twins. The V gene lost 2 bases and the J gene lost 6 bases, with 8 bases spanning the gap. This CDR3 is built from 13 residues. From germline, CDR1 is MNHNY and CDR2 SVGAGI (reference sequence). Each CDR3 protein gets one entry after TCRdb re-called the 5' RACE reads with MiXCR. Of more than 400,000 distinct CDR3 sequences listed, roughly 15% are singletons. The same data also contributed to another study, on yellow fever vaccine responses in identical twins.

The material sequenced was CD4+ T cells sorted from blood. The sequence came from a woman aged 18-29 years in good health. V and J are TRBV6-6 and TRBJ2-1; D is unclear. The CDR3 DNA follows: TGTGCCAGCAGTTACATCCAGCCCAATGAGCAGTTCTTC. Protein: CASSYIQPNEQFF.